The clone carrying this T cell receptor (beta chain) was observed many times. The CDR3 runs 13 residues. Trimming left V 4 bases short and J 1 base short, with 8 bases between. Germline V CDR1 and CDR2: LGHDT, YNNKEL (reference sequence). TCR beta CDR3 regions were amplified from RNA. Using the HTBI primer set, a first-round RT-PCR was run on the TCR CDR3. One entry per CDR3 protein, called by TCRdb with MiXCR from the multiplex PCR reads. The sample has 350,000 or so distinct CDR3 sequences, less than 20% seen once. These data are taken from a study of T cells in Graves' hyperthyroidism and ophthalmopathy.

The rearrangement joins TRBV3-1 to TRBJ2-7, with no clear D. The specimen was blood. This sequence originates from a woman between 40 and 55 years old with Graves' ophthalmopathy. The CDR3 region is CASSRVGSYEQYF. DNA of the CDR3: TGTGCCAGCAGCCGAGTTGGATCCTACGAGCAGTACTTC.